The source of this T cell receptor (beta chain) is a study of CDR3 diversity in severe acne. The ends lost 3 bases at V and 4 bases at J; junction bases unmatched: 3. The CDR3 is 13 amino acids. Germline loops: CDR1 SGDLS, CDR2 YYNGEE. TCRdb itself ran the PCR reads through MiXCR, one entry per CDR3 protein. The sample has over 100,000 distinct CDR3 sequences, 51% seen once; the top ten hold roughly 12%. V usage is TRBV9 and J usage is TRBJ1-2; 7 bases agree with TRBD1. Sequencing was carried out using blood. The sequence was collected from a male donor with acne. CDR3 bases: TGTGCCAGCAGCGGCAACAGGGGCTATGGCTACACCTTC. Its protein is CASSGNRGYGYTF.